This paragraph reports one T cell receptor (beta chain). Here immunoSEQ multiplex PCR was the method, and the copy in TCRdb shows in-frame clones only, minus some. This sample has 70,000 to 95,000 clones, with around 89% found just once. The data stem from a study of blood T cell repertoires in COVID-19. Study at large: Whether acute or convalescent, the COVID-19 samples came from the United States, Italy and Spain.

CDR3 length: 14 residues. The trim removed 2 bases at V and 4 bases at J, leaving 1 base unmatched. Germline CDR1 MGHRA, CDR2 YSYEKL. The specimen was peripheral blood. This rearrangement joins TRBV4-1 to TRBJ1-5, with 8 positions matching TRBD1. This clonotype was sampled from a man aged 65 to 85 with active or convalescent COVID-19. CDR3 bases: TGCGCCAGCAGCCAATGGACAGGGAATCAGCCCCAGCATTTT. Amino acid sequence: CASSQWTGNQPQHF.